This T cell receptor (beta chain) came from a study of cytomegalovirus exposure and HLA in healthy donors. PCR amplification relied on 60 Vbeta primers (plus 13 Jbeta primers). Generated by immunoSEQ multiplex PCR, the TCRdb table keeps only in-frame clones and is missing some. The sample yields under 150,000 clones, approximately 80% seen once. This CDR3 contains 12 residues. Germline lookup yields CDR1 SEHNR and CDR2 FQNEAQ (reference sequence). V was trimmed by 4 bases and J by 8 bases, leaving 8 bases between them. Notes on this clone: Its antigen remains unknown.

The study, taken as a whole, reports: Common viral pathogens seemed, in a later analysis, to connect with several of the most significant clusters. A highly shared variant cluster was judged a likely technical artifact.

The sample was PBMCs. The chain combines TRBV7-9 with TRBJ1-4; D is ambiguous. The TCR originated in a woman aged 35 to 49 in good health and CMV-seropositive. CDR3 nucleotides: TGTGCCAGCAGCTACAACAGAGAAAAACTGTTTTTT. It yields the protein CASSYNREKLFF.